The clone carrying this T cell receptor beta chain has a handful of counts. Its antigen remains unidentified. Tagging with unique molecular identifiers was a feature of the TCR beta cDNA libraries. MiXCR was run by TCRdb on the PCR reads, yielding one entry per CDR3 protein. This table holds roughly 650,000 distinct CDR3 sequences, approximately 60% found once. Trimming took 0 bases from V and 6 from J, leaving 12 bases between them. Germline CDR1 and CDR2: SQVTM and ANQGSEA. The CDR3 has 14 amino acids. The data were taken from a study of post-analysis software for immune sequencing data. As for the study in general: Secondary progressive, relapsing-remitting and progressive-relapsing multiple sclerosis were among the included disease courses.

Study-level points and caveats: F measure clustering grouped samples strongly by preparation batch. There were a few TRBV segments more frequent in patients than controls, and TRBV5-6, TRBV5-1 and TRBV20-1 were among them. Those with multiple sclerosis, the patient group, showed significantly lower normalized Chao1 diversity than controls.

The material sequenced was blood. J is TRBJ2-1 and V is TRBV29-1; D could derive from TRBD1 or TRBD2 (5 bases each). The clonotype originates from a girl aged 2 to 9 with multiple sclerosis. In DNA form, the CDR3 reads TGCAGCGTTGAAGAACATGACAGCGGCAATGAGCAGTTCTTC. Encoded protein: CSVEEHDSGNEQFF.